The 25 T cell receptor beta chains listed next were all sequenced from one sample in a study of blood T cell repertoires in COVID-19. Profiled with immunoSEQ multiplex PCR; TCRdb holds only in-frame clones, not every one. The table has about 200,000 clones, about 79% seen once. The material sequenced was peripheral blood. The receptors here all came from a man in his fifties or sixties with active or convalescent COVID-19.

The chain combines TRBV5-1 with TRBJ1-2; D perhaps matches TRBD1 (5 bases). Germline-derived CDR1 and CDR2 are SGHRS and YFSETQ. Trimming took 5 bases from V and 2 from J, leaving 13 bases between them. The CDR3 runs to 14 residues. The CDR3 protein is CASRPFQGNYGYTF. In DNA, the CDR3 is TGCGCCAGCAGACCCTTCCAGGGCAACTATGGCTACACCTTC.

This chain joins TRBV7-9 and TRBJ2-7; D may be TRBD1 (5 bases). The CDR3 is made up of 13 amino acids. The germline V and J ends were trimmed by 3 bases and 2 bases, with 8 bases remaining between them. Per germline, CDR1 SEHNR and CDR2 FQNEAQ (reference sequence). Written as DNA, the CDR3 is TGTGCCAGCAGCTTCGGACATCCCTACGAGCAGTACTTC. Amino acids: CASSFGHPYEQYF. Drawing the rest from reference TRBV7-9 and TRBJ2-7, the complete variable domain is DTGVSQNPRHKITKRGQNVTFRCDPISEHNRLYWYRQTLGQGPEFLTYFQNEAQLEKSRLLSDRFSAERPKGSFSTLEIQRTEQGDSAMYLCASSFGHPYEQYFGPGTRLTVT.

In this sample, this clone turned up once. Other DNA sequences in the same sample also yield this CDR3. The V gene is TRBV18, the J gene TRBJ1-2, with D perhaps matching TRBD1 (6 bases). Trimming stripped 2 bases from V and 4 bases from J, with 8 bases between. Germline V gene sequence: CDR1 KGHSH, CDR2 LQKENI. This CDR3 region has 13 residues. CDR3 sequence (DNA): TGTGCCAGCTCACCATTGGACAGCTATGGCTACACCTTC. The encoded protein is CASSPLDSYGYTF.

The CDR3: CASSPSKDTTNEKLFF. In DNA form, the CDR3 reads TGTGCCAGCTCACCATCGAAGGACACAACTAATGAAAAACTGTTTTTT. The chain is built from TRBV18 and TRBJ1-4, with D possibly matching TRBD1 (5 bases). The CDR3 extends over 16 amino acids. The V gene's germline CDR1 is KGHSH and CDR2 LQKENI. Trimming cost V 2 bases and J 0 bases, with 10 bases left between them.

The rearrangement uses TRBV3-1 (or the pseudogene TRBV3-2) and TRBJ2-2; 7 nucleotides agree with TRBD1. This CDR3 spans 13 amino acids. Germline values: CDR1 LGHDT, CDR2 YNNKEL (reference sequence). J lost 4 bases, V lost 4 bases, and 0 bases had no gene match. In DNA form, the CDR3 reads TGTGCCAGCAGCCGACAGGGCACCGGGGAGCTGTTTTTT. Its protein is CASSRQGTGELFF.

The rearrangement joins TRBV9 to TRBJ2-7, with 10 bases matching TRBD1. With 7 bases clipped from V and 3 bases from J, the junction kept 7 bases outside the gene matches. The CDR3 is 14 residues long. Germline V gene sequence: CDR1 SGDLS, CDR2 YYNGEE. In nucleotides, the CDR3 is TGTGCCAGCGGGATGGGACAGGGGAACTACGAGCAGTACTTC. Its protein product is CASGMGQGNYEQYF.

The chain employs TRBV5-4 and TRBJ2-3; maybe TRBD1 (5 bases). The CDR3 spans 14 residues. Germline CDR1 reads SGHNT; CDR2 reads YYREEE (reference sequence). V was cut by 1 base and J by 5 bases, with 11 bases left in between. The CDR3 bases are TGTGCCAGCAGCTTGACAGGCTATGGAGATACGCAGTATTTT. Translated, it gives CASSLTGYGDTQYF.

The chain is built from TRBV20-1 and TRBJ2-5, with 8 positions matching TRBD2. This CDR3 has 15 amino acids. Germline lookup yields CDR1 DFQATT and CDR2 SNEGSKA (reference sequence). After removal of 3 bases from V and 5 bases from J, the junction contained 11 bases not matched to a gene. CDR3 sequence: CSASRSGDVGETQYF. The CDR3 nucleotides read TGCAGTGCTAGTCGTAGCGGGGACGTTGGGGAGACCCAGTACTTC.

This sequence joins TRBV29-1 and TRBJ2-3; D gene ambiguous. Germline-derived CDR1 and CDR2 are SQVTM and ANQGSEA. CDR3 size: 14 residues. CDR3 protein: CTLGSLSPTDTQYF. The CDR3 DNA sequence: TGCACCCTGGGCTCCTTGAGCCCAACAGATACGCAGTATTTT.

In this sample, this clone turned up once. The chain employs TRBV28 and TRBJ1-6; D gene uncertain. Trimming removed 4 bases from V and 11 bases from J, with 9 bases in between. Germline CDR1 is MDHEN and CDR2 is SYDVKM. CDR3 length: 12 amino acids. The CDR3 sequence is CASSYGVAPLHF. CDR3 coding DNA: TGTGCCAGCAGTTACGGGGTTGCACCCCTCCACTTT.

CDR3 nucleotides: TGCGCCAGCAGCCAATCCTATTTGAACACTGAAGCTTTCTTT. It translates to CASSQSYLNTEAFF. The chain links TRBV4-3 to TRBJ1-1, with D hard to call. The CDR3 contains 14 residues. Trimming removed 2 bases at V and 0 bases at J, with 7 bases between. Germline CDR1 LGHNA, CDR2 YSLEER.

The chain employs TRBV5-1 and TRBJ2-7; TRBD2 matches 7 bases. Germline-derived CDR1 and CDR2 are SGHRS and YFSETQ. This CDR3 has 15 amino acids. V shed 0 bases, J shed 0 bases, and the junction held 3 bases outside the gene matches. CDR3 region: CASSLDWTSSYEQYF. CDR3 bases: TGCGCCAGCAGCTTGGATTGGACTAGCTCCTACGAGCAGTACTTC.

CDR3 nucleotides: TGTGCCAGCAGCTTAGACGCGGGGTTCGAGCAGTACTTC. This gives the protein CASSLDAGFEQYF. This rearrangement joins TRBV7-2 to TRBJ2-7; a possible D gene is TRBD2 (6 bases). Germline CDR1 reads SGHTA; CDR2 reads FQGNSA. V was pared by 1 base and J by 6 bases, with 10 bases between. This CDR3 region has 13 residues.

V is TRBV1 and J is TRBJ2-1; the table's D call TRBD2 went unverified against the DNA. TRBV1 is a pseudogene segment. The CDR3 spans 16 residues. CDR3 nucleotide sequence: TGCACCAGCAGCCAAGATAGGCGGGGGACATACAATGAGCAGTTCTTC. Protein: CTSSQDRRGTYNEQFF.

The chain is built from TRBV3-1 (or the pseudogene TRBV3-2) and TRBJ2-1; maybe TRBD1 (6 bases). CDR1 is LGHDT and CDR2 is YNNKEL in the germline V gene (reference sequence). V dropped 9 bases and J dropped 0 bases, with 12 bases sitting between them. There are 14 residues in the CDR3. CDR3 region: CASWDTNSYNEQFF. As DNA, the CDR3 is TGTGCCAGTTGGGACACTAACTCCTACAATGAGCAGTTCTTC.

This clone was seen only a few times. The genes are TRBV4-1 and TRBJ1-5; no firm D call. The CDR3 has 16 amino acids. The germline CDR1 and CDR2 sequences are MGHRA and YSYEKL. With 1 base removed from V and 7 bases from J, the gap between germline ends came to 17 bases. As DNA, the CDR3 is TGCGCCAGCAGCCAAGTTCTGCTCCCGCGAGGACAGCCCCAGCATTTT. Translated: CASSQVLLPRGQPQHF.

The chain uses TRBV4-3 and TRBJ1-2; D remains unclear. The germline V and J ends were trimmed by 0 bases and 3 bases, with 8 bases remaining between them. The CDR3 covers 14 residues. Germline V gives CDR1 LGHNA, CDR2 YSLEER. This CDR3 is CASSQDRGHYGYTF. CDR3 bases: TGCGCCAGCAGCCAAGATCGGGGTCACTATGGCTACACCTTC.

J is TRBJ2-1 and V is TRBV24-1; 7 bases map to TRBD2. V shed 5 bases and J 10 bases; nucleotides not matched to a gene: 7. This CDR3 spans 13 amino acids. Germline lookup yields CDR1 KGHDR and CDR2 SFDVKD. The CDR3 nucleotides read TGTGCCACCAGTGCCTCGGGGAGGGACGAGCAGTTCTTC. Translated, it gives CATSASGRDEQFF.

This clone was counted between two and nine times. The chain couples TRBV7-9 to TRBJ2-7, with TRBD2 matching 9 bases. The V gene's germline CDR1 is SEHNR and CDR2 FQNEAQ (reference sequence). V dropped 7 bases and J dropped 7; count of bases not matched to a gene: 14. This CDR3 comprises 15 residues. The CDR3 loop reads CASTIGGGLAGEQYF. The CDR3 DNA sequence: TGTGCCAGCACCATAGGAGGCGGGCTAGCGGGGGAGCAGTACTTC. The full variable domain, its missing parts supplied by reference TRBV7-9 and TRBJ2-7, is DTGVSQNPRHKITKRGQNVTFRCDPISEHNRLYWYRQTLGQGPEFLTYFQNEAQLEKSRLLSDRFSAERPKGSFSTLEIQRTEQGDSAMYLCASTIGGGLAGEQYFGPGTRLTVT.

J is TRBJ2-1 and V is TRBV24-1; TRBD2 aligns across 10 bases. V was clipped by 5 bases and J by 4 bases; unmatched bases: 13. From germline, CDR1 is KGHDR and CDR2 SFDVKD. The CDR3 is 18 residues long. CDR3 region: CATSGATAGGPSYNEQFF. The CDR3 DNA reads TGTGCCACCAGTGGGGCTACAGCGGGGGGGCCGTCTTACAATGAGCAGTTCTTC.

CDR3 nucleotide sequence: TGTGCCAGCGGAAGCACAGGGGGGCTAACGCAGTATTTT. Its protein is CASGSTGGLTQYF. The rearrangement joins TRBV6-5 to TRBJ2-3; 8 positions match TRBD1. V was pared by 8 bases and J by 9 bases, with 10 bases of the junction left unmatched. The CDR3 runs to 13 residues. The germline gives CDR1 MNHEY, CDR2 SVGAGI.

V gene TRBV20-1 combines with J gene TRBJ1-2, with 11 bases fitting TRBD1. CDR3 length: 15 residues. V shed 3 bases, J shed 3 bases, and the junction held 6 bases outside the gene matches. CDR1 is DFQATT and CDR2 is SNEGSKA in the germline V gene (reference sequence). The CDR3, as DNA: TGCAGTGCTAGTGGACAGGGGGCAGCTGACTATGGCTACACCTTC. Amino acids: CSASGQGAADYGYTF.

The rearrangement joins TRBV10-3 to TRBJ2-3, with D perhaps matching TRBD2 (6 bases). V shed 6 bases and J shed 0 bases, with 7 bases lying between them. The CDR3 has 13 amino acids. CDR1 and CDR2 (germline): ENHRY, SYGVKD. The CDR3 reads CAIRGTSTDTQYF. CDR3 DNA sequence: TGTGCCATCAGAGGGACTAGCACAGATACGCAGTATTTT.

This sequence joins TRBV9 and TRBJ2-5; TRBD2 matches at 7 bases. The CDR3 has 15 residues. Germline CDR1 SGDLS, CDR2 YYNGEE. The ends lost 3 bases at V and 4 bases at J; junction bases unmatched: 9. The CDR3 loop is CASSAGTGRTETQYF. CDR3 nucleotide sequence: TGTGCCAGCAGCGCCGGGACCGGGAGGACAGAGACCCAGTACTTC.

The J gene is TRBJ2-1, the V gene TRBV28; tentatively, D is TRBD1 (5 bases). The CDR3 spans 14 residues. Deletions cut 1 base from V and 7 bases from J, with 11 bases between. The V gene's germline CDR1 is MDHEN and CDR2 SYDVKM. CDR3 DNA: TGTGCCAGCAGTTTATCCTCCAAGGGGAATGAGCAGTTCTTC. Translating gives CASSLSSKGNEQFF.